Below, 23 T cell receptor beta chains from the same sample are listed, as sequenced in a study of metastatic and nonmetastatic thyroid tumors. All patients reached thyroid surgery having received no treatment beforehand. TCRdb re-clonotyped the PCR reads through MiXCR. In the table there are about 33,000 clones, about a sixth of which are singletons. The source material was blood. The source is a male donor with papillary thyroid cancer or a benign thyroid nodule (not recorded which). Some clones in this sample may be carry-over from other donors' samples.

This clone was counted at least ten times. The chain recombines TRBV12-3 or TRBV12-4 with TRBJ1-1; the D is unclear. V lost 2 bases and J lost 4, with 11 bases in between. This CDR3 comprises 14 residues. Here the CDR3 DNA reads TGTGCCAGCAGTTTATTTGGGAAGGGCACTGAAGCTTTCTTT. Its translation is CASSLFGKGTEAFF.

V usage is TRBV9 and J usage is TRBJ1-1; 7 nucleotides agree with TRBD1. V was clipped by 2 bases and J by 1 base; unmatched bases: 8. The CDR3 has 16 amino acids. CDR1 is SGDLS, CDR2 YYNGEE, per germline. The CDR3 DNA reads TGTGCCAGCAGCGTCCTACGGGACAGAGGGAACACTGAAGCTTTCTTT. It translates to CASSVLRDRGNTEAFF.

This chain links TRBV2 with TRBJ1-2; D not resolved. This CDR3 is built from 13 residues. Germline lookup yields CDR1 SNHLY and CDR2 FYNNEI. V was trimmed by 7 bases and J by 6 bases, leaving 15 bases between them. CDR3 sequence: CASMGPRGDGYTF. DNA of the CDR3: TGTGCCAGCATGGGTCCCCGTGGAGATGGCTACACCTTC.

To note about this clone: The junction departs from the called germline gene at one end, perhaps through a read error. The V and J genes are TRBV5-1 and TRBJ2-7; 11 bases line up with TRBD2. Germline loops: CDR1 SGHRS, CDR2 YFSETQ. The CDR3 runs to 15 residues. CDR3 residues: CASSPTSGVSYEQCF. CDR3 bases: TGCGCCAGCAGCCCGACTAGCGGGGTCTCCTACGAGCAGTGCTTC.

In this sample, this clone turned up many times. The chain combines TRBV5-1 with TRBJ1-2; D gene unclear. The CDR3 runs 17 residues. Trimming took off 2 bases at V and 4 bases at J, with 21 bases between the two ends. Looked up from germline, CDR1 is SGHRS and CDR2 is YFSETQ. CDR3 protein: CASSFVGRRSSGYGYTF. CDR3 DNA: TGCGCCAGCAGCTTCGTAGGCCGACGCTCTTCTGGCTATGGCTACACCTTC. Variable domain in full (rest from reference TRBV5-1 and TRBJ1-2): KAGVTQTPRYLIKTRGQQVTLSCSPISGHRSVSWYQQTPGQGLQFLFEYFSETQRNKGNFPGRFSGRQFSNSRSEMNVSTLELGDSALYLCASSFVGRRSSGYGYTFGSGTRLTVV.

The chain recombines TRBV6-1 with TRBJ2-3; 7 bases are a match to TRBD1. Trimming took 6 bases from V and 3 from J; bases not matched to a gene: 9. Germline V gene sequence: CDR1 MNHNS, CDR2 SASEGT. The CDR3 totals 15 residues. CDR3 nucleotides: TGTGCCAGCAGGCTCGACAGGGACGGGACAGATACGCAGTATTTT. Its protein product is CASRLDRDGTDTQYF.

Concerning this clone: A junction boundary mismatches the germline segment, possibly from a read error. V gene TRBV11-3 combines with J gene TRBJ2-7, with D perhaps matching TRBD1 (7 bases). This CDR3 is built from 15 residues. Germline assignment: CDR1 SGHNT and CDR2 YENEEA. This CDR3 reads CASSLGGTAIYEQYF. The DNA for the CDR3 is TGTGCCAGTAGCTTGGGCGGGACAGCTATCTACGAGCAGTACTTC.

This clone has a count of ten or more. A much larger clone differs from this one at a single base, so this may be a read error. This CDR3 reads CASSYPDRDAAFF. CDR3 nucleotide sequence: TGTGCCAGCAGTTACCCAGACAGGGATGCAGCTTTCTTT. The V and J genes are TRBV6-5 and TRBJ1-1; 7 bases agree with TRBD1. The length of the CDR3 is 13 residues. From germline, CDR1 is MNHEY and CDR2 SVGAGI. The V segment lost 2 bases and the J segment 10 bases; nucleotides outside the gene matches: 7.

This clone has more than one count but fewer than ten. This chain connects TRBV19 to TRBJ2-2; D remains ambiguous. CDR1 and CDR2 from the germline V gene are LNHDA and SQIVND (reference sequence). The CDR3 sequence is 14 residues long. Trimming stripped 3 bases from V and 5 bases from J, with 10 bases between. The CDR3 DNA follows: TGTGCCAGTAGTATGGTGGCCAGGACCGGGGAGCTGTTTTTT. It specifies CASSMVARTGELFF.

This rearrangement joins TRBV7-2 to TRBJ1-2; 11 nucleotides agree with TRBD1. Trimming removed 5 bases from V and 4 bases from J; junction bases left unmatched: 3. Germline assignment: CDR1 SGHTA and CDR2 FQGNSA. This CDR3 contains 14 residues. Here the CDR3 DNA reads TGTGCCAGCAGCCCGGACAGGGGGCCCTATGGCTACACCTTC. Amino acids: CASSPDRGPYGYTF.

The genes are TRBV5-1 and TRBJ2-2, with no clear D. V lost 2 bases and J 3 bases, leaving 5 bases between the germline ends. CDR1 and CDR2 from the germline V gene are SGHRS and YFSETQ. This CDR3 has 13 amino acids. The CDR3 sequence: CASSFEYTGELFF. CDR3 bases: TGCGCCAGCAGCTTTGAGTACACCGGGGAGCTGTTTTTT.

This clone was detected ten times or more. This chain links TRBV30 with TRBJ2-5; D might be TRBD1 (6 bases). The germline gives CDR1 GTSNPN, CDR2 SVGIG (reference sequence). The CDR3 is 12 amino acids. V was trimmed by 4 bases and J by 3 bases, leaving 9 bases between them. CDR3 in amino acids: CAWNGQKETQYF. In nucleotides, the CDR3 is TGTGCCTGGAATGGACAGAAAGAGACCCAGTACTTC. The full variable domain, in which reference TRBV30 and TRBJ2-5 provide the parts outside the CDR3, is SQTIHQWPATLVQPVGSPLSLECTVEGTSNPNLYWYRQAAGRGLQLLFYSVGIGQISSEVPQNLSASRPQDRQFILSSKKLLLSDSGFYLCAWNGQKETQYFGPGTRLLVL.

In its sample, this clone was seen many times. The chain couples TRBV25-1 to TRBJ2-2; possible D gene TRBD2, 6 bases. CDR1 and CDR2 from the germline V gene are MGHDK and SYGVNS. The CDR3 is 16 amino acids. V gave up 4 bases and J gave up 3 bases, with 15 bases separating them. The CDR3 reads CASSAYVTRDTGELFF. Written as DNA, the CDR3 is TGTGCCAGCAGTGCATACGTGACTAGGGACACCGGGGAGCTGTTTTTT.

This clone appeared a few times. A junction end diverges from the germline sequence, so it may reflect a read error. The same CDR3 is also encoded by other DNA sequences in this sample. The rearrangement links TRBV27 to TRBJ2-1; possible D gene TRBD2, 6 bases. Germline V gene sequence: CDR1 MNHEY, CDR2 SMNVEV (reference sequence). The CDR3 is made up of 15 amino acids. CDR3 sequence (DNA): TGCGCCAGCAGGGTTAGCGGAAACGACTACAATGAGCAGTTCTTC. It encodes CASRVSGNDYNEQFF.

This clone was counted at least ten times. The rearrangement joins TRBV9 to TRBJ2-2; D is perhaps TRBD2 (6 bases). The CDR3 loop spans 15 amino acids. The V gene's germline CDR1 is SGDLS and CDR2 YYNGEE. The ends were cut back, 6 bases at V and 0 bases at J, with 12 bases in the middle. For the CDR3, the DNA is TGTGCCAGCACTACCGGGACTTCGAACACCGGGGAGCTGTTTTTT. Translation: CASTTGTSNTGELFF. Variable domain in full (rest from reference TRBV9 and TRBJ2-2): DSGVTQTPKHLITATGQRVTLRCSPRSGDLSVYWYQQSLDQGLQFLIQYYNGEERAKGNILERFSAQQFPDLHSELNLSSLELGDSALYFCASTTGTSNTGELFFGEGSRLTVL.

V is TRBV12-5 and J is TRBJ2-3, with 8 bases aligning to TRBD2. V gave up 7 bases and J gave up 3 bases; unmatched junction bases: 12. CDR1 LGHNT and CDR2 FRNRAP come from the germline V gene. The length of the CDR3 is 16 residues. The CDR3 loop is CASVIAIGRATDTQYF. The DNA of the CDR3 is TGTGCTAGTGTGATAGCAATCGGGAGGGCGACAGATACGCAGTATTTT.

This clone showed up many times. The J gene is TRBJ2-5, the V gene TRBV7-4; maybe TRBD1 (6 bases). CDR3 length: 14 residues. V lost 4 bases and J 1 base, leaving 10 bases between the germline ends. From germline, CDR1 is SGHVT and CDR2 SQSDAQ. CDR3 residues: CASSSRQAQETQYF. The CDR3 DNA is TGTGCCAGCAGCTCAAGACAGGCCCAAGAGACCCAGTACTTC.

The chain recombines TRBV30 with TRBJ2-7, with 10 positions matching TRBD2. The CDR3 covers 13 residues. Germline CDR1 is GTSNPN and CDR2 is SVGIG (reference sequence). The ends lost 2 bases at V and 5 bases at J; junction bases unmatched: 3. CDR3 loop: CAWSIGTSDEQYF. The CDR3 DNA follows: TGTGCCTGGAGTATAGGGACTAGCGACGAGCAGTACTTC.

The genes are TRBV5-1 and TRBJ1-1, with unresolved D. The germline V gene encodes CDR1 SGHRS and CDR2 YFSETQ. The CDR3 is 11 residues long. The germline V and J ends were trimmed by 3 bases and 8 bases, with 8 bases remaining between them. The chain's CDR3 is CASSSATEAFF. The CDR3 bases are TGCGCCAGCAGCTCCGCGACAGAAGCTTTCTTT. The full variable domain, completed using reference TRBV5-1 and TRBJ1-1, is KAGVTQTPRYLIKTRGQQVTLSCSPISGHRSVSWYQQTPGQGLQFLFEYFSETQRNKGNFPGRFSGRQFSNSRSEMNVSTLELGDSALYLCASSSATEAFFGQGTRLTVV.

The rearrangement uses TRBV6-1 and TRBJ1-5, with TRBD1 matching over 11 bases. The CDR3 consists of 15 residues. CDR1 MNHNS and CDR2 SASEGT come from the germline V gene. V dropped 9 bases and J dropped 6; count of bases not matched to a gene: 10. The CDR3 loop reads CARGPGTGGFQPQHF. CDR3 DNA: TGTGCCAGGGGGCCCGGGACAGGGGGATTTCAGCCCCAGCATTTT.

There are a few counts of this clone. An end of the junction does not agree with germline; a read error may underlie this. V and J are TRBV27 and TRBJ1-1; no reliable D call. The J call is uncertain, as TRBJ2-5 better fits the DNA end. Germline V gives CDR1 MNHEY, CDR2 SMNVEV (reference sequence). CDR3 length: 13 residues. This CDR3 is CASRPLAVENQYF. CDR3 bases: TGTGCCAGCAGACCCCTGGCAGTGGAGAACCAGTACTTC.

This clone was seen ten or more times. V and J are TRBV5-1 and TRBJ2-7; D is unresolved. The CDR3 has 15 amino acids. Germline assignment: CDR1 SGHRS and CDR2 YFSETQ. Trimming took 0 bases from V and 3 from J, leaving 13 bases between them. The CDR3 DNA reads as TGCGCCAGCAGCTTGGTTCAGGTTGGTGGCTACGAGCAGTACTTC. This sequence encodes CASSLVQVGGYEQYF.

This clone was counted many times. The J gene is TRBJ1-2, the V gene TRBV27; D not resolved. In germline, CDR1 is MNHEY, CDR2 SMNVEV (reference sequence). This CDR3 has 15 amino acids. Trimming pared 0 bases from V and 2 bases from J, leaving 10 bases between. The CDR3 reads CASSLSEGRNYGYTF. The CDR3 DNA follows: TGTGCCAGCAGTTTATCGGAAGGACGGAACTATGGCTACACCTTC.